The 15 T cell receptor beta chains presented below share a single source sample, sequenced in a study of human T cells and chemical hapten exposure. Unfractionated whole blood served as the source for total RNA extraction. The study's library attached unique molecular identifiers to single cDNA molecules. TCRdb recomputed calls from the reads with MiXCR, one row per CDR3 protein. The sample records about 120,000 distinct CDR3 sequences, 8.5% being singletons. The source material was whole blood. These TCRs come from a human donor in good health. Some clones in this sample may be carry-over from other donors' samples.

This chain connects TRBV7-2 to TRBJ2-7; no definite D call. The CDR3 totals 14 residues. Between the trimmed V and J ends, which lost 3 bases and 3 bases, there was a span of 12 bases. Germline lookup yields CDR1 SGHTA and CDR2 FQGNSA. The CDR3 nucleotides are TGTGCCAGCAGCTTCAGTGGTCCGAACTACGAGCAGTACTTC. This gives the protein CASSFSGPNYEQYF.

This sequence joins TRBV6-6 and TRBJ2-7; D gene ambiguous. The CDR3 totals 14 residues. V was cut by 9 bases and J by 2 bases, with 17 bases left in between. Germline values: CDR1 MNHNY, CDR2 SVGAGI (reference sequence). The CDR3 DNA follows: TGTGCCAGTGGTCCCCAGACGGGTACCTACGAGCAGTACTTC. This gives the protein CASGPQTGTYEQYF.

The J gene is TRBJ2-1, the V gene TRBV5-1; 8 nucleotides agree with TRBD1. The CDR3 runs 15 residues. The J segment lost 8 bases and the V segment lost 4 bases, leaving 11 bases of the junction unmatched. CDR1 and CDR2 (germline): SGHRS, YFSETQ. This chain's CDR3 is CASSGGDRGFDEQFF. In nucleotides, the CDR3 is TGCGCCAGCAGCGGGGGTGACAGGGGCTTCGATGAGCAGTTCTTC.

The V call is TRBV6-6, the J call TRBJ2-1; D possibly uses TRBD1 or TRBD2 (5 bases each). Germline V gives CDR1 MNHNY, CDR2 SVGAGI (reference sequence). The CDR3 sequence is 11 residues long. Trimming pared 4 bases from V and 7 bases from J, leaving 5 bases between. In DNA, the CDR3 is TGTGCCAGCAGTTGGGGGAATGAGCAGTTCTTC. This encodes CASSWGNEQFF.

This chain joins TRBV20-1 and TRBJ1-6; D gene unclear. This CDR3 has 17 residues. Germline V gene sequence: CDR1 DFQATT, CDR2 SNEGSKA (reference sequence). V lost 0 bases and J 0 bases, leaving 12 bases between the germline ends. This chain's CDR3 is CSARDVRSSSYNSPLHF. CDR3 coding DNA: TGCAGTGCTAGAGATGTCCGCAGCAGCTCCTATAATTCACCCCTCCACTTT.

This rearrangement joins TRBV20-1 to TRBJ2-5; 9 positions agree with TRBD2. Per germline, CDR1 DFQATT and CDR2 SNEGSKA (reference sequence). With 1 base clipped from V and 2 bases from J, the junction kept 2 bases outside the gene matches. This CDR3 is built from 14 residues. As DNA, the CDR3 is TGCAGTGCTAGAGTCGCGGGAGGGCAAGAGACCCAGTACTTC. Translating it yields CSARVAGGQETQYF.

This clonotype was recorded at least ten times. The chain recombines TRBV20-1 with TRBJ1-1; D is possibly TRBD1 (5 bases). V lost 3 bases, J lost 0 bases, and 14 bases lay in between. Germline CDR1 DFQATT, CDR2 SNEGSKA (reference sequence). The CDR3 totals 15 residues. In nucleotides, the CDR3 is TGCAGTGCTAGTATACCGGGACTGCTGAACACTGAAGCTTTCTTT. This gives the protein CSASIPGLLNTEAFF.

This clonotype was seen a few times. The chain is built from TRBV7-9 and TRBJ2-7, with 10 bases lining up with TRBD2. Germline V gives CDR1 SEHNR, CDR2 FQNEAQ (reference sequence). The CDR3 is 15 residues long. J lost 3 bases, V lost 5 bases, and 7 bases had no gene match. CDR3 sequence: CASSPSGRAVYEQYF. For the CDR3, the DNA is TGTGCCAGCAGCCCGAGCGGGAGGGCCGTCTACGAGCAGTACTTC. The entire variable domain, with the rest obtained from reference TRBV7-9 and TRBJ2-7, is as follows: DTGVSQNPRHKITKRGQNVTFRCDPISEHNRLYWYRQTLGQGPEFLTYFQNEAQLEKSRLLSDRFSAERPKGSFSTLEIQRTEQGDSAMYLCASSPSGRAVYEQYFGPGTRLTVT.

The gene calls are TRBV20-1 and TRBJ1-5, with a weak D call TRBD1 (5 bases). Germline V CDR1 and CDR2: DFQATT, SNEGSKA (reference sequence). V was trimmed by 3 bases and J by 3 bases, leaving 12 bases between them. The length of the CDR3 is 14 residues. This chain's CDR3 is CSASGAGPNQPQHF. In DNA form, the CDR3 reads TGCAGTGCTAGTGGGGCAGGGCCCAATCAGCCCCAGCATTTT.

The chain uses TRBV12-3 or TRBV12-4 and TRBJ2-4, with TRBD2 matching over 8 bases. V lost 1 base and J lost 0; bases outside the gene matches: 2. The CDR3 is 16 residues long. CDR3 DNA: TGTGCCAGCAGTTTAGGAAGCGGGAGAGCCAAAAACATTCAGTACTTC. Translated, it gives CASSLGSGRAKNIQYF.

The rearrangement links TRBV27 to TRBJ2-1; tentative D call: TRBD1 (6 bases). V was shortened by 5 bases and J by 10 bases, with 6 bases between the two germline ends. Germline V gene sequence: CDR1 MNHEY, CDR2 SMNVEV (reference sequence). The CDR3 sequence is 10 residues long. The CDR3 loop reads CASSGTEQFF. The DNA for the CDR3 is TGTGCCAGCAGTGGGACAGAGCAGTTCTTC.

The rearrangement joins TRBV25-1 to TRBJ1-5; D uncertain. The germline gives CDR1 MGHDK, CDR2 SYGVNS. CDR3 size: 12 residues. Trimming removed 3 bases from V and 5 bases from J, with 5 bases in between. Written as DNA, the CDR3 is TGTGCCAGCAGTGACTCTTATCAGCCCCAGCATTTT. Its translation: CASSDSYQPQHF.

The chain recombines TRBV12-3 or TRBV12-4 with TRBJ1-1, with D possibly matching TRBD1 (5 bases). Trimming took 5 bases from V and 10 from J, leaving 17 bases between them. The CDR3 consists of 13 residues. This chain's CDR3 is CASSPQGAGGAFF. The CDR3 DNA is TGTGCCAGCAGTCCCCAGGGCGCGGGGGGAGCTTTCTTT.

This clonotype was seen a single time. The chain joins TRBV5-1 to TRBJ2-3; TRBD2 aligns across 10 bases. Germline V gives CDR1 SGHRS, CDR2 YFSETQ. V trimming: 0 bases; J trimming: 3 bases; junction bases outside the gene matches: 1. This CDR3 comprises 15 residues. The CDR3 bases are TGCGCCAGCAGCTTGGAACTAGCGGGGACAGATACGCAGTATTTT. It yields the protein CASSLELAGTDTQYF.

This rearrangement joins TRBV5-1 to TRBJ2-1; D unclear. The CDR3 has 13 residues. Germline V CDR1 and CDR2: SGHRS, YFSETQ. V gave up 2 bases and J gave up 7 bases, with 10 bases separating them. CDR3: CASSLPVENEQFF. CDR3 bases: TGCGCCAGCAGCTTACCCGTCGAGAATGAGCAGTTCTTC.